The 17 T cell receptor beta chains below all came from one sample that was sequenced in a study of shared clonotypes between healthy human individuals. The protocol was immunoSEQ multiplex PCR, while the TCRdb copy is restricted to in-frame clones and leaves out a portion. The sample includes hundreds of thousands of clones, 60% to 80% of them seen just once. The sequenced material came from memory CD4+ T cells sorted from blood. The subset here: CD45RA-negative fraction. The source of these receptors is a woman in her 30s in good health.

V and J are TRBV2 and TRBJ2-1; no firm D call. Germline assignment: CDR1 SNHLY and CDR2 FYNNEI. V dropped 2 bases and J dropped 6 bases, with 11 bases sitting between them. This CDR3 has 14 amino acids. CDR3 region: CASSEMALGNEQFF. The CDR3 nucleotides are TGTGCCAGCAGTGAAATGGCTCTTGGCAATGAGCAGTTCTTC.

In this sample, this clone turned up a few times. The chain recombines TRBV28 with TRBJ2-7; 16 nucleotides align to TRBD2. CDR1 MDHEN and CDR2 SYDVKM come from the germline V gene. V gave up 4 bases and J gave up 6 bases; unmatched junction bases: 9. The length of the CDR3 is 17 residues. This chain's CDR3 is CASSWGGTSGRASEQYF. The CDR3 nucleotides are TGTGCCAGCAGTTGGGGGGGGACTAGCGGGAGGGCCTCCGAGCAGTACTTC. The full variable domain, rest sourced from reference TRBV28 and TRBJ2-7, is DVKVTQSSRYLVKRTGEKVFLECVQDMDHENMFWYRQDPGLGLRLIYFSYDVKMKEKGDIPEGYSVSREKKERFSLILESASTNQTSMYLCASSWGGTSGRASEQYFGPGTRLTVT.

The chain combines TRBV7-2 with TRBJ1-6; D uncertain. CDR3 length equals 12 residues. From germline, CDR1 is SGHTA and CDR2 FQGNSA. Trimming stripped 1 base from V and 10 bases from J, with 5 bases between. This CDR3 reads CASSLERSPLHF. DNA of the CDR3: TGTGCCAGCAGCTTAGAAAGGTCACCCCTCCACTTT.

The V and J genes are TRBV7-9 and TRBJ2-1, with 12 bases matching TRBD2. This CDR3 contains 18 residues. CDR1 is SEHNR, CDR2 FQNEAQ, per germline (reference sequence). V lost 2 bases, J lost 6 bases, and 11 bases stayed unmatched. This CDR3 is CASSLPPRLAGALNEQFF. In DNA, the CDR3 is TGTGCCAGCAGCTTACCCCCTAGACTAGCGGGAGCTCTCAATGAGCAGTTCTTC. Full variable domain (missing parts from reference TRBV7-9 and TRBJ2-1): DTGVSQNPRHKITKRGQNVTFRCDPISEHNRLYWYRQTLGQGPEFLTYFQNEAQLEKSRLLSDRFSAERPKGSFSTLEIQRTEQGDSAMYLCASSLPPRLAGALNEQFFGPGTRLTVL.

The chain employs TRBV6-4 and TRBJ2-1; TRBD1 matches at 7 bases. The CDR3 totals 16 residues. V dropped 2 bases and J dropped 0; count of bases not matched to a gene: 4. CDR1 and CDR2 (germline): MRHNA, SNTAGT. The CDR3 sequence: CASSDRAGGSYNEQFF. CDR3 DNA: TGTGCCAGCAGTGACAGGGCAGGGGGCTCCTACAATGAGCAGTTCTTC.

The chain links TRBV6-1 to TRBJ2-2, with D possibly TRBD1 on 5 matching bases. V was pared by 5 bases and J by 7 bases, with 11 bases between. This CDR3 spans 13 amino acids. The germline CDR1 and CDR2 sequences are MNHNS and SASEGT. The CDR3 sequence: CASSLSQGGELFF. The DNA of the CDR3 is TGTGCCAGCAGTTTGAGCCAGGGCGGGGAGCTGTTTTTT.

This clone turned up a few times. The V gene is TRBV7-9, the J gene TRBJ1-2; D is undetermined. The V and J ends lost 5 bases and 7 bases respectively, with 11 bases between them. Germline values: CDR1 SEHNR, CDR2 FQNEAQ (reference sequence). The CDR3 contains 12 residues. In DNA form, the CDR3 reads TGTGCCAGCAGCATGACGACGGGTGGCTACACCTTC. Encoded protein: CASSMTTGGYTF.

The CDR3 region has the DNA TGCGCCAGCAGTAAATACAGGGCCAACTCCTACAATGAGCAGTTCTTC. It specifies CASSKYRANSYNEQFF. This chain connects TRBV10-1 to TRBJ2-1, with D possibly matching TRBD1 (6 bases). Germline-derived CDR1 and CDR2 are WNHNN and SYGVQD (reference sequence). The CDR3 has 16 residues. The V and J ends lost 5 bases and 0 bases respectively, with 14 bases between them.

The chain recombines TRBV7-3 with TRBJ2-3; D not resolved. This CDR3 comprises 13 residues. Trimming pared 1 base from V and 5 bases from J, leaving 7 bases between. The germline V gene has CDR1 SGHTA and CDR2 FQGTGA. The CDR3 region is CASSLMFGDTQYF. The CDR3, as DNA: TGTGCCAGCAGCTTAATGTTTGGAGATACGCAGTATTTT.

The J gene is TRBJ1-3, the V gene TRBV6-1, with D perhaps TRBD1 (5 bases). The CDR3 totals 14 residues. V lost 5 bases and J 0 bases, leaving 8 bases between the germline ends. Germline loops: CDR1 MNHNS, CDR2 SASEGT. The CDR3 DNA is TGTGCCAGCAGTCAGGACACCTCTGGAAACACCATATATTTT. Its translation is CASSQDTSGNTIYF.

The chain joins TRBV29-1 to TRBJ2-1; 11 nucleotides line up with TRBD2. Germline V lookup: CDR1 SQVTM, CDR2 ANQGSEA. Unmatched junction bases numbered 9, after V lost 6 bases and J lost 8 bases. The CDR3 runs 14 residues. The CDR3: CSVCSGTSGYEQFF. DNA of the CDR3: TGCAGCGTCTGCTCCGGGACTAGCGGCTATGAGCAGTTCTTC.

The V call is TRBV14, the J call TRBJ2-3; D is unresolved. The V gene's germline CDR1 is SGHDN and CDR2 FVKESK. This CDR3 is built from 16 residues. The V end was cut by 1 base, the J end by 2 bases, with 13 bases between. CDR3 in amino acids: CASSQVGRRITDTQYF. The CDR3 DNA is TGTGCCAGCAGCCAAGTCGGGCGGAGAATCACAGATACGCAGTATTTT.

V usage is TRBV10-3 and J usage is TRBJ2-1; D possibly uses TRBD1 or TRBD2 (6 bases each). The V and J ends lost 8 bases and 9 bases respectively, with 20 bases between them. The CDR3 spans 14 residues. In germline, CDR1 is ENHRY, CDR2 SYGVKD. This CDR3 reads CAIFAGGASGEQFF. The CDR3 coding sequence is TGTGCCATCTTTGCCGGGGGCGCATCTGGTGAGCAGTTCTTC.

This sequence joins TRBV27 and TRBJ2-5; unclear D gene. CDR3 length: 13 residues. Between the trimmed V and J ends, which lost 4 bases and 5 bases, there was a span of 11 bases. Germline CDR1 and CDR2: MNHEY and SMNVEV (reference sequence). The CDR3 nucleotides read TGTGCCAGCAGTTCGACGGGCCGGGAGACCCAGTACTTC. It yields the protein CASSSTGRETQYF.

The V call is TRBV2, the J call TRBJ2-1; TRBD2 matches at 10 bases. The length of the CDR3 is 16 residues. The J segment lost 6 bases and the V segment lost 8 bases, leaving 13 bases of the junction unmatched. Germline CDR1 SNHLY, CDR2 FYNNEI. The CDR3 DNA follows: TGTGCCAGCCGAATACAAGCGGGAGGGTCTTCCAATGAGCAGTTCTTC. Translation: CASRIQAGGSSNEQFF. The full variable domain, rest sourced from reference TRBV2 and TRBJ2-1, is EPEVTQTPSHQVTQMGQEVILRCVPISNHLYFYWYRQILGQKVEFLVSFYNNEISEKSEIFDDQFSVERPDGSNFTLKIRSTKLEDSAMYFCASRIQAGGSSNEQFFGPGTRLTVL.

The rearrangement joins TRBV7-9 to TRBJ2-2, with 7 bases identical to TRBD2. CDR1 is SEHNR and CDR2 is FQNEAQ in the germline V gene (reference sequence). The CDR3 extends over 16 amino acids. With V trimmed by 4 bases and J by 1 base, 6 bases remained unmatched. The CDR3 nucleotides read TGTGCCAGCAGCTCCCGGGGAGGGTTGAACACCGGGGAGCTGTTTTTT. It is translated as CASSSRGGLNTGELFF.

The CDR3 loop reads CATDRQNTEAFF. The CDR3 DNA reads as TGTGCCACGGACAGGCAGAACACTGAAGCTTTCTTT. V usage is TRBV7-9 and J usage is TRBJ1-1, with 7 bases lining up with TRBD1. CDR3 length: 12 residues. V dropped 10 bases and J dropped 1; count of bases not matched to a gene: 3. From germline, CDR1 is SEHNR and CDR2 FQNEAQ (reference sequence).